Listed below are T cell receptor beta chains from one sample, sequenced in a study of shared clonotypes between healthy human individuals. Measured with immunoSEQ multiplex PCR; TCRdb has only the in-frame clones, and not every one. The sample includes about half a million clones, roughly 80% seen only once; the top ten take 9.5% to 15%. Sequencing input: PBMCs. These receptors were obtained from a woman aged 40 to 50 in good health. Some clones in this sample may be carry-over from other donors' samples. Each CDR3 is given with its conserved first and last residue. D genes are given only for firm matches. Expanded clones get a size class; other rows say once, few or many, or leave the size out.

clone_size j_call v_call d_call cdr3_nt cdr3_aa
- TRBJ2-3 TRBV6-4 TRBD2 TGTGCCAGCAGTCCAATAATCGGACTAGCGGGATCGGCAGATACGCAGTATTTT CASSPIIGLAGSADTQYF
- TRBJ2-4 TRBV7-2 - TGTGCCAGCAGGGCCAGCGGGCGGCCCAAAAACATTCAGTACTTC CASRASGRPKNIQYF
- TRBJ2-7 TRBV5-5 - TGTGCCAGCAGCTACCGCGACGCACCATACGCGGACGAGCAGTACTTC CASSYRDAPYADEQYF
- TRBJ2-3 TRBV10-2 - TGCGCCAGCAACCCGGGGATGCACGGGACTAGCACAGATACGCAGTATTTT CASNPGMHGTSTDTQYF
few TRBJ2-2 TRBV10-1 - TGCGCCAGCAGTACTCGAAACACCGGGGAGCTGTTTTTT CASSTRNTGELFF
- TRBJ2-3 TRBV5-1 - TGCGCCAGCAGCGTGGGGACCCTGGGCGCGTATTTT CASSVGTLGAYF
- TRBJ2-7 TRBV10-3 TRBD1 TGTGCCAGCAGTTCAACCGGGACAGGAATCTACGAGCAGTACTTC CASSSTGTGIYEQYF
- TRBJ2-5 TRBV27 - TGTGCCAGCAGTTTCCGGGGGAGGGAGACCCAGTACTTC CASSFRGRETQYF
few TRBJ2-3 TRBV4-2 - TGTGCCAGCAGCCTAACGACAGGAGGTGCAGATACGCAGTATTTT CASSLTTGGADTQYF
- TRBJ2-1 TRBV9 - TGTGCCAGCAGCGCCCAGAGCTCCTACAATGAGCAGTTCTTC CASSAQSSYNEQFF
- TRBJ1-1 TRBV5-6 - TGTGCCAGCAGCCGTGCGGGCGTGAACACTGAAGCTTTCTTT CASSRAGVNTEAFF
- TRBJ2-7 TRBV13 - TGTGCCAGCAGCTTAGAGGGAAAGGCCTACGAGCAGTACTTC CASSLEGKAYEQYF
- TRBJ2-1 TRBV30 TRBD1 TGTGCCTGGAACGCAGGACAGGCCTCCTACAATGAGCAGTTCTTC CAWNAGQASYNEQFF
- TRBJ1-2 TRBV2 TRBD1 TGTGCCACTACAGGGGGCTGGGGCTACACCTTC CATTGGWGYTF
few TRBJ2-5 TRBV7-8 TRBD1 TGTGCCAGCAGCTTGGACCGGGACAGGGGGCGCGCAGAGACCCAGTACTTC CASSLDRDRGRAETQYF
- TRBJ1-1 TRBV5-1 - TGCGCCAGCAGCTTGGAAATGGGGACTGAAGCTTTCTTT CASSLEMGTEAFF
once TRBJ2-7 TRBV19 - TGTGCCAGTAGTTATGGACACGGGGGCACCTACGAGCAGTACTTC CASSYGHGGTYEQYF
- TRBJ2-7 TRBV11-2 - TGTGCCAGCAGCCCGACCCGGGGAGGAGAGCAGTACTTC CASSPTRGGEQYF
- TRBJ2-5 TRBV5-1 - TGCGCCAGCAGCTTGGGACAGCAGCAAGAGACCCAGTACTTC CASSLGQQQETQYF
few TRBJ2-3 TRBV5-1 TRBD1 TGCGCCAGCAGCTTGGTTGGGACAGGGTACACAGATACGCAGTATTTT CASSLVGTGYTDTQYF
once TRBJ1-1 TRBV28 TRBD1 TGTGCCAGCAGTCCAAAAATTCCGGGACAGCTATGGATGAACACTGAAGCTTTCTTT CASSPKIPGQLWMNTEAFF
- TRBJ2-7 TRBV10-3 TRBD2 TGTGCCATCACCCAACCTTACAACGGTAGCGGGAACCCCTACGAGCAGTACTTC CAITQPYNGSGNPYEQYF
- TRBJ2-1 TRBV19 TRBD2 TGTGCCAGTAGTATCCTTAGGACTAGCGGGTGGTTTGAGCAGTTCTTC CASSILRTSGWFEQFF
- TRBJ2-6 TRBV4-3 TRBD2 TGCGCCAGCGTAGCGGGAGACTCTTCTGGGGCCAACGTCCTGACTTTC CASVAGDSSGANVLTF
- TRBJ2-1 TRBV27 TRBD2 TGTGCCAGCAGTTTATCGTCGGCTAGCGGGAGTCCTGAGCAGTTCTTC CASSLSSASGSPEQFF
- TRBJ1-2 TRBV9 - TGTGCCAGCAGCGTAGAGCCAGCCAGCCGCTATGGCTACACCTTC CASSVEPASRYGYTF
- TRBJ2-3 TRBV14 - TGTGCCAGCAGCCCCCGAACGACAGATACGCAGTATTTT CASSPRTTDTQYF
- TRBJ2-5 TRBV2 TRBD2 TGTGCCAGCAGTTTAGCGGGGGTCCAAGAGACCCAGTACTTC CASSLAGVQETQYF
- TRBJ2-3 TRBV5-6 TRBD2 TGTGCCAGCAGCTTCCTCACCGGGACTAGCTTCTTCGATACGCAGTATTTT CASSFLTGTSFFDTQYF
- TRBJ1-1 TRBV18 - TGTGCCAGCTCTGGGAACACTGAAGCTTTCTTT CASSGNTEAFF
many TRBJ2-7 TRBV10-3 - TGTGCCATCAGTGACGGCAGGGTCTCCTACGAGCAGTACTTC CAISDGRVSYEQYF
- TRBJ2-7 TRBV18 TRBD2 TGTGCCAGCTCACCAGGAGCGGGAATTGGGTCCTACGAGCAGTACTTC CASSPGAGIGSYEQYF
once TRBJ2-1 TRBV2 - TGTGCCAGCAGTGGAGAGTTGTACAATGAGCAGTTCTTC CASSGELYNEQFF
- TRBJ2-1 TRBV28 TRBD2 TGTGCCAGCAGTTTTTCCTGGCTAGCGGGACGTTCCTACAATGAGCAGTTCTTC CASSFSWLAGRSYNEQFF
- TRBJ2-3 TRBV6-6 TRBD2 TGTGCCAGCAGTTTCCTCCTAGCGGGAGGTCGAGATACGCAGTATTTT CASSFLLAGGRDTQYF
- TRBJ1-2 TRBV25-1 - TGTGCCAGCAGTGTTTCGGGGGATGGCTACACCTTC CASSVSGDGYTF
- TRBJ1-3 TRBV11-2 TRBD1 TGTGCCAGCAGCTCGCGGACAGGGGGGTTCGTCTCTGGAAACACCATATATTTT CASSSRTGGFVSGNTIYF
- TRBJ2-4 TRBV20-1 - TGCAGTGCTAGCGGGCAAGTCATTCAGTACTTC CSASGQVIQYF
- TRBJ2-7 TRBV19 - TGTGCCAGTAGTATAACGAGAGGGCCCCGGGGTGAGCAGTACTTC CASSITRGPRGEQYF
once TRBJ2-3 TRBV11-3 TRBD1 TGTGCCAGCAGCGTCGGGACAGCTGGAGATACGCAGTATTTT CASSVGTAGDTQYF
- TRBJ2-2 TRBV5-1 - TGCGCCAGCAGCTTTTGGAGCACCGGGGAGCTGTTTTTT CASSFWSTGELFF
- TRBJ1-5 TRBV5-4 - TGTGCCAGCCCTCCGAGCGGGGGGAACCAGCCCCAGCATTTT CASPPSGGNQPQHF
- TRBJ1-4 TRBV5-1 TRBD1 TGCGCCAGCAGTTTCGGACAGGGTGAATTGGAAAAACTGTTTTTT CASSFGQGELEKLFF
- TRBJ1-5 TRBV18 TRBD1 TGTGCCAGCTCACTGACAGGGGGCGCGGGTCAGCCCCAGCATTTT CASSLTGGAGQPQHF
- TRBJ2-7 TRBV6-5 - TGTGCCAGCAGCCTCGGTGGGGGGAAGGGCGAGCAGTACTTC CASSLGGGKGEQYF